The rows below give T cell receptor beta chains drawn from one sample of a study of T-cell memory formation after mild COVID-19. Using its own MiXCR run on the 5' RACE reads, TCRdb lists one record per CDR3 protein. Of 200,000 to 250,000 distinct CDR3 sequences listed, 27% were seen once; the top ten hold more than 9.5%. The sequenced sample consisted of PBMCs or a T cell subset sorted from them (not recorded which). The receptor set was obtained from an adult woman who had mild COVID-19 (a few samples of this study predate the infection). Cell type and time point are not known. Both conserved end residues are part of each CDR3. D genes are given only for firm matches. Some rows have no size entry. The others give once, few or many, or a class for an expanded clone.

clone_size: NA; j_call: TRBJ2-1; v_call: TRBV4-2; d_call: TRBD2; cdr3_aa: CASSQEERGRNEQFF; cdr3_nt: TGTGCCAGCAGCCAAGAAGAGCGGGGGCGGAATGAGCAGTTCTTC
clone_size: NA; j_call: TRBJ2-7; v_call: TRBV5-5; d_call: NA; cdr3_aa: CASSLAGQGMDEQYF; cdr3_nt: TGTGCCAGCAGCTTGGCCGGGCAGGGTATGGACGAGCAGTACTTC
clone_size: few; j_call: TRBJ1-1; v_call: TRBV7-9; d_call: NA; cdr3_aa: CASSLRTPEAFF; cdr3_nt: TGTGCCAGCAGCTTAAGAACCCCTGAAGCTTTCTTT
clone_size: NA; j_call: TRBJ2-1; v_call: TRBV5-4; d_call: TRBD2; cdr3_aa: CASSDLLAGGNQVEQFF; cdr3_nt: TGTGCCAGCAGCGATCTTTTAGCGGGGGGAAACCAAGTTGAGCAGTTCTTC
clone_size: NA; j_call: TRBJ2-1; v_call: TRBV19; d_call: NA; cdr3_aa: CASRSAWGSSSYNEQFF; cdr3_nt: TGTGCCAGTAGGTCTGCGTGGGGCTCGAGCTCCTACAATGAGCAGTTCTTC
clone_size: NA; j_call: TRBJ2-7; v_call: TRBV12-3/TRBV12-4; d_call: TRBD1; cdr3_aa: CASSFGTGWNEQYF; cdr3_nt: TGTGCCAGCAGTTTCGGGACAGGGTGGAACGAGCAGTACTTC
clone_size: NA; j_call: TRBJ2-3; v_call: TRBV7-9; d_call: NA; cdr3_aa: CASSKGSRISTDTQYF; cdr3_nt: TGTGCCAGCAGCAAAGGGTCCCGGATAAGCACAGATACGCAGTATTTT
clone_size: NA; j_call: TRBJ2-3; v_call: TRBV4-2; d_call: TRBD2; cdr3_aa: CASSQVAVGTGGSDTQYF; cdr3_nt: TGTGCCAGCAGCCAAGTGGCGGTTGGAACGGGAGGGTCGGATACGCAGTATTTT
clone_size: NA; j_call: TRBJ2-1; v_call: TRBV20-1; d_call: NA; cdr3_aa: CSARGGSSYNEQFF; cdr3_nt: TGCAGTGCTAGAGGGGGGAGCTCCTACAATGAGCAGTTCTTC
clone_size: few; j_call: TRBJ2-7; v_call: TRBV4-1; d_call: TRBD2; cdr3_aa: CASSQDTSGAYEQYF; cdr3_nt: TGCGCCAGCAGCCAAGATACTAGCGGGGCCTACGAGCAGTACTTC
clone_size: NA; j_call: TRBJ2-1; v_call: TRBV29-1; d_call: TRBD2; cdr3_aa: CSVEDGGGGEQFF; cdr3_nt: TGCAGCGTTGAAGACGGCGGGGGGGGTGAGCAGTTCTTC
clone_size: NA; j_call: TRBJ2-1; v_call: TRBV5-4; d_call: NA; cdr3_aa: CASSLDQHGEQFF; cdr3_nt: TGTGCCAGCAGCTTGGACCAGCATGGTGAGCAGTTCTTC
clone_size: many; j_call: TRBJ1-2; v_call: TRBV29-1; d_call: TRBD1; cdr3_aa: CSDRDRENYGYTF; cdr3_nt: TGCAGCGATCGGGACAGGGAGAACTATGGCTACACCTTC
clone_size: few; j_call: TRBJ2-7; v_call: TRBV24-1; d_call: TRBD1; cdr3_aa: CATSDSGGSSSYEQYF; cdr3_nt: TGTGCCACCAGTGATTCAGGGGGCTCCAGCTCCTACGAGCAGTACTTC
clone_size: few; j_call: TRBJ2-1; v_call: TRBV24-1; d_call: TRBD2; cdr3_aa: CATSDRRLAGREQFF; cdr3_nt: TGTGCCACCAGTGACAGAAGACTAGCGGGACGTGAGCAGTTCTTC
clone_size: NA; j_call: TRBJ1-1; v_call: TRBV12-3/TRBV12-4; d_call: NA; cdr3_aa: CASSDNGAMNTEAFF; cdr3_nt: TGTGCCAGCAGCGACAACGGGGCAATGAACACTGAAGCTTTCTTT
clone_size: NA; j_call: TRBJ1-3; v_call: TRBV12-3/TRBV12-4; d_call: NA; cdr3_aa: CASSLTSSGNTIYF; cdr3_nt: TGTGCCAGCAGTTTGACGAGCTCTGGAAACACCATATATTTT
clone_size: NA; j_call: TRBJ2-7; v_call: TRBV2; d_call: TRBD1; cdr3_aa: CASSAGDRGYEQYF; cdr3_nt: TGTGCCAGCAGCGCCGGGGACAGGGGCTACGAGCAGTACTTC
clone_size: NA; j_call: TRBJ2-1; v_call: TRBV7-9; d_call: TRBD1; cdr3_aa: CASSSRQGGSYNEQFF; cdr3_nt: TGTGCCAGCAGCTCCCGACAGGGTGGCTCCTACAATGAGCAGTTCTTC
clone_size: NA; j_call: TRBJ2-3; v_call: TRBV6-4; d_call: NA; cdr3_aa: CASSDSAGVAQYF; cdr3_nt: TGTGCCAGCAGTGACTCAGCAGGGGTAGCGCAGTATTTT
clone_size: NA; j_call: TRBJ2-7; v_call: TRBV7-6; d_call: NA; cdr3_aa: CASSLVGRGLSYEQYF; cdr3_nt: TGTGCCAGCAGCTTAGTGGGCAGGGGCCTTTCCTACGAGCAGTACTTC
clone_size: NA; j_call: TRBJ2-1; v_call: TRBV9; d_call: NA; cdr3_aa: CASSVRGAINEQFF; cdr3_nt: TGTGCCAGCAGCGTCAGGGGAGCCATTAATGAGCAGTTCTTC
clone_size: few; j_call: TRBJ2-6; v_call: TRBV28; d_call: NA; cdr3_aa: CASTFRSGANVLTF; cdr3_nt: TGTGCCAGCACGTTCCGCTCTGGGGCCAACGTCCTGACTTTC
clone_size: NA; j_call: TRBJ2-5; v_call: TRBV7-9; d_call: NA; cdr3_aa: CASSSGSWETQYF; cdr3_nt: TGTGCCAGCAGCTCGGGATCGTGGGAGACCCAGTACTTC
clone_size: NA; j_call: TRBJ2-5; v_call: TRBV24-1; d_call: TRBD1; cdr3_aa: CATSDPQGTGGETQYF; cdr3_nt: TGTGCCACCAGTGATCCCCAGGGGACAGGGGGAGAGACCCAGTACTTC
clone_size: NA; j_call: TRBJ2-1; v_call: TRBV5-1; d_call: TRBD1; cdr3_aa: CASSLAEGTGPQFF; cdr3_nt: TGCGCCAGCAGCTTGGCCGAAGGGACAGGACCCCAGTTCTTC
clone_size: few; j_call: TRBJ2-1; v_call: TRBV10-3; d_call: TRBD2; cdr3_aa: CATRDYHYNEQFF; cdr3_nt: TGTGCCACCCGGGACTACCACTACAATGAGCAGTTCTTC
clone_size: NA; j_call: TRBJ2-1; v_call: TRBV5-5; d_call: TRBD2; cdr3_aa: CASSLMGGSYNEQFF; cdr3_nt: TGTGCCAGCAGCCTGATGGGCGGGAGCTACAATGAGCAGTTCTTC
clone_size: few; j_call: TRBJ2-3; v_call: TRBV18; d_call: NA; cdr3_aa: CASSPPQGITDTQYF; cdr3_nt: TGTGCCAGCTCACCACCCCAGGGGATCACAGATACGCAGTATTTT
clone_size: NA; j_call: TRBJ2-3; v_call: TRBV6-5; d_call: NA; cdr3_aa: CASSYRLGGYTDTQYF; cdr3_nt: TGTGCCAGCAGTTACCGCCTTGGGGGCTACACAGATACGCAGTATTTT
clone_size: few; j_call: TRBJ2-5; v_call: TRBV7-9; d_call: NA; cdr3_aa: CASSLPSPWETQYF; cdr3_nt: TGTGCCAGCAGCTTGCCCTCCCCGTGGGAGACCCAGTACTTC
clone_size: few; j_call: TRBJ2-1; v_call: TRBV5-1; d_call: TRBD1; cdr3_aa: CASSSGTGVVNTYNEQFF; cdr3_nt: TGCGCCAGCAGCTCCGGGACAGGGGTGGTTAATACCTACAATGAGCAGTTCTTC
clone_size: NA; j_call: TRBJ2-2; v_call: TRBV15; d_call: NA; cdr3_aa: CATSIRERGGTGELFF; cdr3_nt: TGTGCCACCAGCATCAGGGAGAGGGGAGGAACCGGGGAGCTGTTTTTT
clone_size: few; j_call: TRBJ1-1; v_call: TRBV7-3; d_call: NA; cdr3_aa: CASSLTHMNTEAFF; cdr3_nt: TGTGCCAGCAGCTTAACGCATATGAACACTGAAGCTTTCTTT
clone_size: NA; j_call: TRBJ2-7; v_call: TRBV20-1; d_call: NA; cdr3_aa: CSATVRGARDEQYF; cdr3_nt: TGCAGTGCTACGGTGAGGGGGGCCCGGGACGAGCAGTACTTC
clone_size: few; j_call: TRBJ2-2; v_call: TRBV24-1; d_call: TRBD2; cdr3_aa: CATSDPGTSGIPNTGELFF; cdr3_nt: TGTGCCACCAGTGATCCCGGGACTAGCGGGATCCCGAACACCGGGGAGCTGTTTTTT
clone_size: few; j_call: TRBJ1-2; v_call: TRBV5-1; d_call: TRBD1; cdr3_aa: CASSLGDRRYGYTF; cdr3_nt: TGCGCCAGCAGCTTGGGGGACAGGAGATATGGCTACACCTTC
clone_size: once; j_call: TRBJ1-2; v_call: TRBV5-4; d_call: NA; cdr3_aa: CASSLRGLDSNYGYTF; cdr3_nt: TGTGCCAGCAGCTTGCGAGGGTTGGATTCTAACTATGGCTACACCTTC
clone_size: NA; j_call: TRBJ2-7; v_call: TRBV30; d_call: NA; cdr3_aa: CAWRGGQFPSYEQYF; cdr3_nt: TGTGCCTGGAGGGGGGGACAGTTCCCGTCCTACGAGCAGTACTTC
clone_size: few; j_call: TRBJ1-2; v_call: TRBV4-3; d_call: TRBD1; cdr3_aa: CASSQDWDSRGYGYTF; cdr3_nt: TGCGCCAGCAGCCAAGATTGGGACAGCCGGGGGTATGGCTACACCTTC
clone_size: NA; j_call: TRBJ2-3; v_call: TRBV5-5; d_call: NA; cdr3_aa: CASSLDGQLTDTQYF; cdr3_nt: TGTGCCAGCAGCTTAGATGGACAGCTCACAGATACGCAGTATTTT
clone_size: NA; j_call: TRBJ2-6; v_call: TRBV7-2; d_call: NA; cdr3_aa: CASSPRESGANVLTF; cdr3_nt: TGTGCCAGCAGCCCCCGTGAATCTGGGGCCAACGTCCTGACTTTC
clone_size: NA; j_call: TRBJ2-5; v_call: TRBV3-1; d_call: TRBD2; cdr3_aa: CASKPSGGPLEAQYF; cdr3_nt: TGTGCCAGCAAGCCTAGCGGGGGGCCCCTAGAGGCCCAGTACTTC
clone_size: NA; j_call: TRBJ1-2; v_call: TRBV9; d_call: NA; cdr3_aa: CASSYSGTDQNYGYTF; cdr3_nt: TGTGCCAGCAGCTACTCCGGGACGGACCAAAACTATGGCTACACCTTC
clone_size: many; j_call: TRBJ2-3; v_call: TRBV3-1; d_call: NA; cdr3_aa: CASSQDLGTGTDTQYF; cdr3_nt: TGTGCCAGCAGCCAAGATCTGGGGACCGGCACAGATACGCAGTATTTT
clone_size: few; j_call: TRBJ2-1; v_call: TRBV4-3; d_call: TRBD1; cdr3_aa: CASSQGQGWNNEQFF; cdr3_nt: TGCGCCAGCAGCCAAGGACAGGGGTGGAACAATGAGCAGTTCTTC
clone_size: few; j_call: TRBJ2-1; v_call: TRBV29-1; d_call: NA; cdr3_aa: CSVVGESSYNEQFF; cdr3_nt: TGCAGCGTTGTTGGGGAGAGCTCCTACAATGAGCAGTTCTTC
clone_size: NA; j_call: TRBJ2-3; v_call: TRBV12-3/TRBV12-4; d_call: NA; cdr3_aa: CASSWSGWKDTQYF; cdr3_nt: TGTGCCAGCAGTTGGTCAGGGTGGAAAGATACGCAGTATTTT